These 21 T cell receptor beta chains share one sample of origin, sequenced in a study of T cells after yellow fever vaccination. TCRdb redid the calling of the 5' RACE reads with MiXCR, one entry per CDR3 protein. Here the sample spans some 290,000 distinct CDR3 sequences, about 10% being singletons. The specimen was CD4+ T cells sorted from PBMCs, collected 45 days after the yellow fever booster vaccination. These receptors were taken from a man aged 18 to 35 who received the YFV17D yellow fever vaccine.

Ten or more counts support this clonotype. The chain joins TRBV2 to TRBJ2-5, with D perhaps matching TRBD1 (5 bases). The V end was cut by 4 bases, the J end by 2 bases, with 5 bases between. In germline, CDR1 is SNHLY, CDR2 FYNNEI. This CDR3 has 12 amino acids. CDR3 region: CASSGQQETQYF. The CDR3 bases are TGTGCCAGCAGTGGACAGCAAGAGACCCAGTACTTC.

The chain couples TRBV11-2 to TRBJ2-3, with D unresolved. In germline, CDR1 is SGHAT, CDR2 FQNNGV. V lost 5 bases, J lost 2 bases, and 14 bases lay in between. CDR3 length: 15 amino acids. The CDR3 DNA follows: TGTGCCAGCAGCACCGAAAAGAGAGCCACAGATACGCAGTATTTT. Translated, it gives CASSTEKRATDTQYF.

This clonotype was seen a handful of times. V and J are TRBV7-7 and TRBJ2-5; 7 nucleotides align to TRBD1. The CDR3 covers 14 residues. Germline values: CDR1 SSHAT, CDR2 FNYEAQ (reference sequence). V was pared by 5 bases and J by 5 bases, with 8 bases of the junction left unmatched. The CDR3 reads CASSTQEGAETQYF. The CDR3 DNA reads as TGTGCCAGCAGCACACAAGAGGGGGCCGAGACCCAGTACTTC.

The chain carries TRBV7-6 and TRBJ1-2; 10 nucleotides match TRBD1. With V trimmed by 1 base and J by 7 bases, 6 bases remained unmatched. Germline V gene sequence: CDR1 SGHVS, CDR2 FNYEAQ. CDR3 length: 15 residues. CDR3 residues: CASSLEFGTGVGYTF. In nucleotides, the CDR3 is TGTGCCAGCAGCTTAGAGTTCGGGACAGGGGTTGGCTACACCTTC.

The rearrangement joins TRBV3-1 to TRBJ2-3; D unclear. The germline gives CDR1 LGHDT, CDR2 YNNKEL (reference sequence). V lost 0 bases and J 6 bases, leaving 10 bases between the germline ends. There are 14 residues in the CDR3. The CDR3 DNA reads TGTGCCAGCAGCCAAGATACAGCAGCGGATACGCAGTATTTT. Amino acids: CASSQDTAADTQYF.

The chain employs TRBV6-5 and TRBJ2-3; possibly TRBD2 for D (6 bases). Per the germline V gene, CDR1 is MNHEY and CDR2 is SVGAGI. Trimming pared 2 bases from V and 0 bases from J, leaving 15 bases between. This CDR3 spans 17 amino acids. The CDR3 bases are TGTGCCAGCAGTTACCGCGGGACTCGGGGGAGCACAGATACGCAGTATTTT. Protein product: CASSYRGTRGSTDTQYF.

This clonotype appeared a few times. CDR3 in amino acids: CASSYDRGNYGYTF. CDR3 in DNA: TGTGCCAGCAGCTACGACAGGGGAAACTATGGCTACACCTTC. This rearrangement joins TRBV5-6 to TRBJ1-2; 8 nucleotides match TRBD1. Germline V CDR1 and CDR2: SGHDT, YYEEEE. Germline trimming cut 3 bases from V and 2 bases from J; bases unmatched to any gene: 3. CDR3 length equals 14 residues.

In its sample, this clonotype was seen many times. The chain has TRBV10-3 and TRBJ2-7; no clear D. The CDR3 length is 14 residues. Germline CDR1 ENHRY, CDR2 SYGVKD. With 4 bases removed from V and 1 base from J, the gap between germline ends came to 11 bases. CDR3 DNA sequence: TGTGCCATCAGTGTACAGAGGATTTCCTACGAGCAGTACTTC. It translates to CAISVQRISYEQYF.

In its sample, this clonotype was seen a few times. CDR3: CASSPRSGLAPETQYF. CDR3 DNA: TGTGCCAGCAGCCCGCGCTCGGGACTAGCGCCGGAGACCCAGTACTTC. The chain links TRBV11-2 to TRBJ2-5, with 10 bases fitting TRBD2. The germline gives CDR1 SGHAT, CDR2 FQNNGV. The CDR3 sequence is 16 residues long. V gave up 5 bases and J gave up 5 bases; unmatched junction bases: 11.

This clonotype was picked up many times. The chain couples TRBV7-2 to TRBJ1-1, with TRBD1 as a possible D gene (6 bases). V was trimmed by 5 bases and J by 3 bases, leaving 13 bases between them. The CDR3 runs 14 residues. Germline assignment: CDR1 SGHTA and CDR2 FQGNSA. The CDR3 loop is CASSKPGQYTEAFF. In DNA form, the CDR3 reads TGTGCCAGCAGCAAACCGGGACAATACACTGAAGCTTTCTTT.

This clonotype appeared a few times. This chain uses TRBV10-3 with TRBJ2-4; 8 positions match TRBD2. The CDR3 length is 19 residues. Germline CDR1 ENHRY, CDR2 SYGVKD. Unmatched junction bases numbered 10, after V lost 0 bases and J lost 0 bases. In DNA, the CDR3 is TGTGCCATCAGTGAGTCGGGACTTAGCGGGATCCTAGCCAAAAACATTCAGTACTTC. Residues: CAISESGLSGILAKNIQYF.

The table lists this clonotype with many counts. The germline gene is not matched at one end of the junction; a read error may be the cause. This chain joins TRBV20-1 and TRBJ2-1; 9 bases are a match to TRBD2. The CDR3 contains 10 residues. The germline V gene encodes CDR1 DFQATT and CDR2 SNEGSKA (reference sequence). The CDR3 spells CSASRSGGIF. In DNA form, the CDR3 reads TGCAGTGCTTCCCGGAGCGGGGGGATCTTC.

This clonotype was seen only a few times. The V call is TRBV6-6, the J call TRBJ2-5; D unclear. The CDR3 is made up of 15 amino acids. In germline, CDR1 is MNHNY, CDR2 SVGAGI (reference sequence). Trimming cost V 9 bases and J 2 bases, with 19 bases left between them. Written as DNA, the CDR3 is TGTGCCAGTTTCGGGTCTGGGTCCTCTCAAGAGACCCAGTACTTC. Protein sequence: CASFGSGSSQETQYF.

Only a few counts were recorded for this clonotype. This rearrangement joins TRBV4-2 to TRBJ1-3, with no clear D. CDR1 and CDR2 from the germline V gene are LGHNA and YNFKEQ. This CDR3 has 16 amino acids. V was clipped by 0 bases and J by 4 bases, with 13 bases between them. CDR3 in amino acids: CASSQEGAEGGNTIYF. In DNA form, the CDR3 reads TGTGCCAGCAGCCAAGAAGGCGCAGAGGGCGGAAACACCATATATTTT.

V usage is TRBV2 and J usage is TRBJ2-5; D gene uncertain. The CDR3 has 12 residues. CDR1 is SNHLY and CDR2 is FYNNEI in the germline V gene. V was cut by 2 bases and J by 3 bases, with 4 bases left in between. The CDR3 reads CASSEQKETQYF. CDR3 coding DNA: TGTGCCAGCAGTGAACAGAAAGAGACCCAGTACTTC. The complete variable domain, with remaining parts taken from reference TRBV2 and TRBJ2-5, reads EPEVTQTPSHQVTQMGQEVILRCVPISNHLYFYWYRQILGQKVEFLVSFYNNEISEKSEIFDDQFSVERPDGSNFTLKIRSTKLEDSAMYFCASSEQKETQYFGPGTRLLVL.

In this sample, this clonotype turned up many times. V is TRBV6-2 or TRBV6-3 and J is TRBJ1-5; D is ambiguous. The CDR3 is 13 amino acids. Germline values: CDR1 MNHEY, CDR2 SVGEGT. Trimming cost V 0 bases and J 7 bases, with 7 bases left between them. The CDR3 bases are TGTGCCAGCAGTTACTCGAAGGTGCAGCCCCAGCATTTT. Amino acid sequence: CASSYSKVQPQHF.

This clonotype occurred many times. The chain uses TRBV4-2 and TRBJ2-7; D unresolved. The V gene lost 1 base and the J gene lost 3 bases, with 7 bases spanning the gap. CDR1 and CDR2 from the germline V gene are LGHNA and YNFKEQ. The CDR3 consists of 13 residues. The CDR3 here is CASSQGADYEQYV. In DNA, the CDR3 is TGTGCCAGCAGCCAAGGGGCAGACTACGAGCAGTACGTC.

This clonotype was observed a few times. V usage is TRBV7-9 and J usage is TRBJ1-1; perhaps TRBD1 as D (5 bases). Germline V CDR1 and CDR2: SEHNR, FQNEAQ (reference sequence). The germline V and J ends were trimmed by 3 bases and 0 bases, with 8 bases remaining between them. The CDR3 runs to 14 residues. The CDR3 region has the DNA TGTGCCAGCAGCTTGACAGCGTTGAACACTGAAGCTTTCTTT. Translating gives CASSLTALNTEAFF.

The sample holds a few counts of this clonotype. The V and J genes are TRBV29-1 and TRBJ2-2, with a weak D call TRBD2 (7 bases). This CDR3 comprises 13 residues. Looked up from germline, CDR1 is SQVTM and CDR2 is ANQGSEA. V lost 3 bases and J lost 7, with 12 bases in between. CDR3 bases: TGCAGCGTTGATAGGGGGGGCAACGGGGAGCTGTTTTTT. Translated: CSVDRGGNGELFF.

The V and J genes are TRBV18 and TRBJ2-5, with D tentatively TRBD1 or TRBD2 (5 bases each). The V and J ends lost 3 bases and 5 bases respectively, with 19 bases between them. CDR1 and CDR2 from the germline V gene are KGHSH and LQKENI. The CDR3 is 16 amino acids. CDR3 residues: CASSPAPAGPGETQYF. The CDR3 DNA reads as TGTGCCAGCTCACCCGCCCCGGCAGGGCCGGGGGAGACCCAGTACTTC.

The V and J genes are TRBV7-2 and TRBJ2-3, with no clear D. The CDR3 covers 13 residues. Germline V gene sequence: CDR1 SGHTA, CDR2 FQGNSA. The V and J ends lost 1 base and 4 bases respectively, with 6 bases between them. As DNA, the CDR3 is TGTGCCAGCAGCTTAGGGGTACCAGATACGCAGTATTTT. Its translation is CASSLGVPDTQYF.